The 5 T cell receptor beta chains presented below share a single source sample, sequenced in a study of Ad26.COV2.S vaccination and SARS-CoV-2 variants (dated by TCRdb to the early 2020s). Reading the label with the study, this specimen's treatment or condition is: some 20 received Ad26.COV2.S at low or high dose, single or two shots; 5 received placebo; per-sample allocation not given. Repertoires of vaccine and placebo recipients were sequenced from samples taken on day 63 after the first injection. The library relied on the immunoSEQ multiplex PCR assay. Not all clones reach the TCRdb copy of this immuneACCESS table, which keeps in-frame sequences only. Checked studies attribute under half of the gap to unresolved V genes and leave the rest unexplained. The sample table lists about 350,000 clones, roughly 84% of them with a count of one. The leading ten clones occupy around 3.3% of the sample.

The source material was peripheral blood, sampled in a trial of Ad26.COV2.S vaccine versus placebo. The source is a person between 18 and 60 years old who received the Ad26.COV2.S COVID-19 vaccine or a placebo.

The gene calls are TRBV28 and TRBJ1-2; D gene unclear. The germline V gene encodes CDR1 MDHEN and CDR2 SYDVKM. The V end was cut by 5 bases, the J end by 4 bases, with 14 bases between. The CDR3 extends over 14 amino acids. CDR3 residues: CASSRRKISYGYTF. CDR3 DNA: TGTGCCAGCAGTAGGAGGAAGATTTCCTATGGCTACACCTTC.

This clone was found a few times. The V and J genes are TRBV5-1 and TRBJ2-5; D is unresolved. Germline V gene sequence: CDR1 SGHRS, CDR2 YFSETQ. The V end lost 2 bases, the J end lost 1 base, and 0 bases lay between the germline ends. CDR3 length: 11 amino acids. CDR3: CASSFQETQYF. The CDR3 nucleotides are TGCGCCAGCAGCTTCCAAGAGACCCAGTACTTC.

The chain links TRBV6-1 to TRBJ2-4; D call uncertain. Germline CDR1 MNHNS, CDR2 SASEGT. Trimming shortened V by 0 bases and J by 1 base, and 13 bases separated the two germline ends. There are 17 residues in the CDR3. The CDR3 loop reads CASSEAPGGGAKNIQYF. CDR3 bases: TGTGCCAGCAGTGAAGCCCCAGGCGGCGGCGCCAAAAACATTCAGTACTTC.

The rearrangement links TRBV28 to TRBJ2-5; D is possibly TRBD1 (6 bases). Germline values: CDR1 MDHEN, CDR2 SYDVKM. V lost 2 bases and J 9 bases, leaving 7 bases between the germline ends. The CDR3 spans 11 residues. The CDR3 coding sequence is TGTGCCAGCAGTTTAAGGGGGTCCCAGTACTTC. Its protein is CASSLRGSQYF.

The genes are TRBV5-1 and TRBJ2-5; 12 nucleotides line up with TRBD1. J was trimmed by 5 bases and V by 0 bases; bases with no gene match: 11. The CDR3 totals 18 residues. Germline CDR1 SGHRS, CDR2 YFSETQ. The CDR3 protein is CASSLEGRGQGARETQYF. CDR3 bases: TGCGCCAGCAGCTTGGAAGGGCGGGGACAGGGGGCGCGGGAGACCCAGTACTTC.